This TCR beta chain was documented in a study of OX40 agonist ivuxolimab in advanced cancers. Notes on the research overall: Ivuxolimab was a fully human IgG2 agonistic monoclonal antibody targeting the costimulatory receptor OX40 (CD134). Intravenous ivuxolimab was administered to patients every 2 weeks at six dose levels: 0.01, 0.1, 0.3, 1.5, 3 and 10 mg/kg. Of the approximately 50 patients in dose escalation, some 19 had hepatocellular carcinoma, approximately 15 had melanoma, 9 had renal cell carcinoma and 9 had head and neck cancer. The purpose of peripheral TCRbeta sequencing was to test whether ivuxolimab changed TCR sequence diversity and led to clonal T-cell expansion. In the dose-escalation cohort, 70% to 90% of patients were male, and the mean age was roughly 60 years with a range of roughly 23 to 79. Prior anti-PD-1, anti-PD-L1 or anti-CTLA-4 therapy was permitted, and 35% to 40% of dose-escalation patients had received checkpoint inhibitors. The paper describes the monotherapy dose-escalation part (N of about 52 patients) of the phase I trial of ivuxolimab. Partial responses occurred in three dose-escalation patients: two with cutaneous melanoma and one with hepatocellular carcinoma.

The germline V gene (reference sequence) provides CDR1 MNHEY and CDR2 SMNVEV. The CDR3 covers 15 residues, taking in both the cysteine and the phenylalanine. The kept DNA is CDR3 alone, 45 bases in frame from the first base. The junction shows trimming of 6 bases on V and 4 bases on J, plus 17 bases between the germline ends. Paper-wide results and their limitations: The antigen specificity of the clonally expanded peripheral T cells was not determined. Low levels of normalized T-cell clonal expansion were also seen in some nonresponding patients. Partial responders in the 0.1-3.0 mg/kg groups had among the lowest normalized peripheral clonal expansion, especially among CD8+ T cells. Clonal expansion of both CD4+ and CD8+ blood T cells was observed from baseline to week 6 at doses 0.1 to 3.0 mg/kg. After ivuxolimab, more expanded clones were found on average in CD8+ T cells than in CD4+ T cells.

To sequence the TCRbeta CDR3 region, genomic DNA was isolated from the sorted cells. The immunoSEQ Assay was used to sequence the TCRbeta CDR3 regions. Entries here come from immuneACCESS through TCRdb and include only in-frame sequences with V and J called. Some clones fail to appear in such tables; in the studies checked, an unresolved V gene covers under half of the shortfall, and the cause of the remainder is unknown. Recorded for this sample are approximately 100,000 clones; 91% of them occurred a single time. Around 0.33% of the sample comes from the top ten. With regard to this clone: What this receptor recognizes is not known. The record has no base qualities; no much larger clone is one base away.

The trial excluded patients who had a history of autoimmune disease or were on systemic immunosuppression. Peripheral blood for TCR sequencing was collected from all dose cohorts at baseline, on cycle 4 day 1, and on cycle 7 day 1. Samples were obtained from an open-label, multicenter, first-in-human phase I dose-escalation trial of ivuxolimab. Adults with locally advanced or metastatic head and neck squamous cell, hepatocellular, melanoma or renal cell carcinoma were enrolled in the trial. CD4+ and CD8+ T cells were sorted separately from peripheral blood before TCR sequencing. The source of this sequence is an adult with an advanced solid tumor such as melanoma, head and neck, liver or kidney cancer. The sequencing used CD4+ or CD8+ T cells sorted from blood, collected in a trial of the OX40 agonist ivuxolimab. This chain is built from TRBV27 and TRBJ2-3; possibly the D gene is TRBD1, per 7 matching bases. Here the CDR3 is given as CASSLDRVAADTQYF. The base sequence is TGTGCCAGCAGCCTTGACAGGGTAGCGGCAGATACGCAGTATTTT.